A selection of T cell receptor beta chains follows, all from one sample in a study of cytomegalovirus exposure and HLA in healthy donors. The data were produced by immunoSEQ multiplex PCR, yet TCRdb's version contains in-frame clones alone and is incomplete. The sample yields over 70,000 clones, approximately 80% seen once. Source material: PBMCs. The receptors derive from a man aged 45-60 years in good health and CMV-seropositive. The CDR3 runs from the conserved cysteine through the conserved F or W. The D gene is left open where the match is weak. Where a row states a size, it is once, few, many or the class of an expanded clone; other rows omit it.

V gene,D gene,clone size,J gene,CDR3 DNA,CDR3 protein
TRBV5-1,TRBD1,NA,TRBJ2-1,TGCGCCAGCAGCGGGGACAGGGGGCAGGGTGAGCAGTTCTTC,CASSGDRGQGEQFF
TRBV5-1,NA,NA,TRBJ2-1,TGCGCCAGCAGCTTGGGCTCACCGGGGGATGAGCAGTTCTTC,CASSLGSPGDEQFF
TRBV5-1,NA,NA,TRBJ2-5,TGCGCCAGCAGCTTGGGCGGGGCGGAGACCCAGTACTTC,CASSLGGAETQYF
TRBV18,NA,few,TRBJ2-1,TGTGCCAGCTCACCAAGGGTAATAGCGGACAATGAGCAGTTCTTC,CASSPRVIADNEQFF
TRBV7-6,NA,NA,TRBJ2-5,TGTGCCAGCAGCTTAATAGAAGAGACCCAGTACTTC,CASSLIEETQYF
TRBV7-2,NA,few,TRBJ1-5,TGTGCCAGCAGCCGCTCGGGAGTTAGGAATCAGCCCCAGCATTTT,CASSRSGVRNQPQHF
TRBV19,TRBD1,NA,TRBJ2-2,TGTGCCAGTAGTATTAATTTCGGGACAGCCACCGGGGAGCTGTTTTTT,CASSINFGTATGELFF
TRBV27,NA,NA,TRBJ2-7,TGTGCCAGCAGATCCCGTATTTGGACAGAATCCTACGAGCAGTACTTC,CASRSRIWTESYEQYF
TRBV4-2,TRBD2,NA,TRBJ2-7,TGTGCCAGCAGCCAGACAAGGACTAGCGGTTACGAGCAGTACTTC,CASSQTRTSGYEQYF
TRBV9,TRBD2,NA,TRBJ2-5,TGTGCCAGCAGCGTAGCCCGGGGACTAGCGGGAGGAGAGACCCAGTACTTC,CASSVARGLAGGETQYF
TRBV29-1,TRBD1,NA,TRBJ1-2,TGCAGCGTCATGGGCCGGGACAGGGCCGGGCGCTACACCTTC,CSVMGRDRAGRYTF
TRBV2,NA,NA,TRBJ1-1,TGTGCCAGCAGTGAAAACAGGAACACTGAAGCTTTCTTT,CASSENRNTEAFF
TRBV6-6,NA,few,TRBJ2-7,TGTGCCAGCACCGGAGACTACGAGCAGTACTTC,CASTGDYEQYF
TRBV5-5,NA,NA,TRBJ1-2,TGTGCCAGCAGCTTGGGACAGAGCCTAGGAATGTATGGCTACACCTTC,CASSLGQSLGMYGYTF
TRBV4-1,TRBD2,NA,TRBJ2-1,TGCGCCAGCAGCCAAGCCCCCTTAGCGGGAGTCAATGAGCAGTTCTTC,CASSQAPLAGVNEQFF
TRBV19,TRBD1,few,TRBJ1-1,TGTGCCAGTAGAAGACAGGGGGTCGCTGAAGCTTTCTTT,CASRRQGVAEAFF
TRBV19,NA,many,TRBJ2-3,TGTGCCAGTAGTCAGGGGGGCGTTACGCAGTATTTT,CASSQGGVTQYF
TRBV7-2,NA,NA,TRBJ2-5,TGTGCCAGCAGCTTCAGTCCCCAAGAGACCCAGTACTTC,CASSFSPQETQYF
TRBV7-6,NA,NA,TRBJ2-2,TGTGCCAGCAGCCCCGCGGAAACCGGGGAGCTGTTTTTT,CASSPAETGELFF
TRBV30,TRBD2,few,TRBJ2-5,TGTGCCTGGAGCAGTAACACAGCGGGAGGGCCGGATGGAGAGACCCAGTACTTC,CAWSSNTAGGPDGETQYF
TRBV7-9,TRBD1,NA,TRBJ2-7,TGTGCCAGCAGCTTAAGACAGGGAGACGAGCAGTACTTC,CASSLRQGDEQYF
TRBV19,TRBD1,few,TRBJ2-2,TGTGCCAGTAGTACAGGGGGTTCCGGGGAGCTGTTTTTT,CASSTGGSGELFF
TRBV5-1,TRBD1,NA,TRBJ1-1,TGCGCCAGCAGCATTACAGGGGGGACGGGCACTGAAGCTTTCTTT,CASSITGGTGTEAFF
TRBV7-2,NA,NA,TRBJ1-1,TGTGCCAGCACCCGGGCAGTGTCCGGGGGGACTGAAGCTTTCTTT,CASTRAVSGGTEAFF
TRBV7-6,NA,NA,TRBJ2-5,TGTGCCAGCAGCCACAGGGAAGAGACCCAGTACTTC,CASSHREETQYF
TRBV5-4,TRBD2,NA,TRBJ2-7,TGTGCCAGCAGCATACTAGCGGGAGGGCCCCTTCGGGAGCAGTACTTC,CASSILAGGPLREQYF
TRBV25-1,NA,NA,TRBJ2-7,TGTGCCAGCTCTTATTCCTACGAGCAGTACTTC,CASSYSYEQYF
TRBV11-2,TRBD1,NA,TRBJ2-3,TGTGCCAGCAGCTTAGAAAAGGGGGCCCTGACGCAGTATTTT,CASSLEKGALTQYF
TRBV7-2,TRBD2,NA,TRBJ2-1,TGTGCCAGCAGCGGATCCGGGACTAGCAGCAATGAGCAGTTCTTC,CASSGSGTSSNEQFF
TRBV5-4,TRBD2,NA,TRBJ2-1,TGTGCCAGCAGCGGGACTAGCGGGAGGGGGGCAGGGTTGAATGAGCAGTTCTTC,CASSGTSGRGAGLNEQFF
TRBV5-1,NA,NA,TRBJ2-3,TGCGCCAGCAGCTTCACCGAGATACAGGGTGGTACGCAGTATTTT,CASSFTEIQGGTQYF
TRBV6-1,TRBD1,NA,TRBJ2-7,TGTGCCAGCAGGGGGAGACAGGGATTTTCCGAGCAGTACTTC,CASRGRQGFSEQYF
TRBV7-9,NA,once,TRBJ1-3,TGTGCCAGCAGCCCTACCGGGACTCCCTCTGGAAACACCATATATTTT,CASSPTGTPSGNTIYF
TRBV14,TRBD2,few,TRBJ2-2,TGTGCCAGCAGCCCGTTAAGGGGACTAGCGAGCACCGGGGAGCTGTTTTTT,CASSPLRGLASTGELFF
TRBV30,TRBD1,once,TRBJ1-2,TGTGCCTGGAGTCCCGGGACAGGGGATGGCTACACCTTC,CAWSPGTGDGYTF
TRBV29-1,TRBD2,NA,TRBJ2-2,TGCAGCGAGGAATATGAGCGGGAAGGCACCGGGGAGCTGTTTTTT,CSEEYEREGTGELFF
TRBV5-1,TRBD2,NA,TRBJ2-1,TGCGCCAGCAGCCCAGCTAGCGGGAGTATCTCCTACAATGAGCAGTTCTTC,CASSPASGSISYNEQFF
TRBV4-1,TRBD1,few,TRBJ2-1,TGCGCCAGCAGCCCCGGGACAGGGAGGAATGAGCAGTTCTTC,CASSPGTGRNEQFF
TRBV5-4,TRBD2,NA,TRBJ2-7,TGTGCCAGCAGCACGGCTAGAGGACTAGCGGGACCGAGCTCCTACGAGCAGTACTTC,CASSTARGLAGPSSYEQYF
TRBV20-1,TRBD2,NA,TRBJ2-1,TGCAGGGCTAGCGGTCACAATGAGCAGTTCTTC,CRASGHNEQFF
TRBV6-6,TRBD2,NA,TRBJ2-3,TGTGCCAGCGGCATAGCGGGAGGGTCAAATACGCAGTATTTT,CASGIAGGSNTQYF
TRBV7-3,TRBD2,NA,TRBJ2-1,TGTGCCAGCAGCTTAGTAGCGGGATTGTCCTACAATGAGCAGTTCTTC,CASSLVAGLSYNEQFF
TRBV30,TRBD1,once,TRBJ2-1,TGTGCCTGGAGTCCCGACAGGGGTTCCTACAATGAGCAGTTCTTC,CAWSPDRGSYNEQFF
TRBV10-3,TRBD2,NA,TRBJ2-7,TGTGCCATCAGTGAGTCGGGGGGGAAAAGTTACGAGCAGTACTTC,CAISESGGKSYEQYF
TRBV6-1,NA,NA,TRBJ2-1,TGTGCCAGCAGTGATCCCCTGAGGATTATTCCGTTCTTC,CASSDPLRIIPFF
TRBV7-9,NA,NA,TRBJ2-1,TGTGCCAGCAGCTTAGGGTGGTCGGGAAATGAGCAGTTCTTC,CASSLGWSGNEQFF
TRBV5-1,NA,NA,TRBJ1-3,TGCGCCAGCAGCTCCCTCGACAGACCCTCTGGAAACACCATATATTTT,CASSSLDRPSGNTIYF
TRBV2,NA,NA,TRBJ2-2,TGTGCCAGCAGTGAAAGGTCGGGGGACACCGGGGAGCTGTTTTTT,CASSERSGDTGELFF
TRBV5-4,NA,few,TRBJ2-7,TGTGCCACCTCCCCGGGAGCCTCTATAAAATCCTACGAGCAGTACTTC,CATSPGASIKSYEQYF
TRBV11-3,TRBD2,few,TRBJ2-7,TGTGCCAGCCCGAAAACTAGCGGGAGAGGCGAGCAGTACTTC,CASPKTSGRGEQYF
TRBV4-3,NA,NA,TRBJ1-5,TGCGCCAGCAGCCAATGGGGGGACAATCAGCCCCAGCATTTT,CASSQWGDNQPQHF
TRBV4-2,TRBD2,few,TRBJ2-1,TGTGCCAGCAGCCAAGGGTGGCTAGCGGGAGTGGCTTCCTACAATGAGCAGTTCTTC,CASSQGWLAGVASYNEQFF
TRBV6-5,NA,NA,TRBJ2-2,TGTGCCAGCAGTCTCCCGGGAGCCGAGCTGTTTTTT,CASSLPGAELFF
TRBV6-1,NA,NA,TRBJ1-2,TGTGCCAGCAAATTTGCTCTAGGAGATGGCTACACCTTC,CASKFALGDGYTF
TRBV5-8,NA,NA,TRBJ1-3,TGTGCCAGCAGCTCATCCGGGAGCAGGATCTCTGGAAACACCATATATTTT,CASSSSGSRISGNTIYF
TRBV11-2,TRBD1,once,TRBJ2-7,TGTGCCAGCAGCCAGGACAGGGCCTCCTCCTACGAGCAGTACTTC,CASSQDRASSYEQYF
TRBV10-3,TRBD1,NA,TRBJ1-2,TGTGCCATCAGCGTTACAGGGGGGGATGGCTACACCTTC,CAISVTGGDGYTF
TRBV30,NA,NA,TRBJ2-1,TGTGCCTGGGGCCTTCAAGCGGGACATTCCAATGAGCAGTTCTTC,CAWGLQAGHSNEQFF
TRBV27,NA,NA,TRBJ2-5,TGTGCCAGGTTACAGGACCAAGAGACCCAGTACTTC,CARLQDQETQYF